This T cell receptor (beta chain) comes out of a study of T cell responses to AZD1222 COVID-19 vaccine. On this clone: Its antigen is not known.

Assay used: immunoSEQ multiplex PCR; TCRdb lists only in-frame clones, some missing. This sample has about 94,000 clones, with more than 75% found just once. Pooled in the analysis were second doses at about 4 or about 12 weeks. Germline V gives CDR1 SNHLY, CDR2 FYNNEI. The CDR3 consists of 14 residues. Trimming took 3 bases from V and 5 from J, leaving 13 bases between them. Study conclusions and caveats: Distributed over spike, vaccine-associated CD4 TCRs predominated at 160-218 and 743-854. Among spike-specific TCRs, nearly half reportedly target unmutated variant regions. Donor demographics were predominantly white British with a female majority; clonal diversity may be underestimated.

The TCR originated in an adult who received the AZD1222 COVID-19 vaccine. This material consisted of peripheral blood, taken 28 days after the second AZD1222 dose. V and J are TRBV2 and TRBJ2-5; perhaps TRBD2 as D (5 bases). The CDR3 reads CASSDPRSGETQYF. CDR3 nucleotide sequence: TGTGCCAGCAGTGACCCCAGGTCGGGGGAGACCCAGTACTTC.